This TCR beta chain is from a study of blood T cell repertoires in COVID-19. Study details: Whether acute or convalescent, the COVID-19 samples came from the United States, Italy and Spain. Nucleic acid was either cDNA or gDNA, and it came from T cells, B-cell-depleted T cells, or PBMCs.

Germline V gene sequence: CDR1 SGHTA, CDR2 FQGTGA. The CDR3 sequence is 13 residues long. With 11 bases removed from V and 0 bases from J, the gap between germline ends came to 11 bases. In Seattle, patients joined the study during active infection and were tracked longitudinally. Generated by immunoSEQ multiplex PCR, the TCRdb table keeps only in-frame clones and is missing some. Of 180,000 or so clones in the sample, 65% to 85% were seen once. The material sequenced was peripheral blood. The clonotype comes from a woman between 40 and 50 years old with COVID-19, enrolled during active disease. This chain links TRBV7-3 with TRBJ1-3; TRBD1 might be the D (5 bases). CDR3 loop: CASGANSGNTIYF. DNA of the CDR3: TGTGCCTCTGGGGCTAACTCTGGAAACACCATATATTTT. The full variable domain, its missing parts supplied by reference TRBV7-3 and TRBJ1-3, is GAGVSQTPSNKVTEKGKYVELRCDPISGHTALYWYRQSLGQGPEFLIYFQGTGAADDSGLPNDRFFAVRPEGSVSTLKIQRTERGDSAVYLCASGANSGNTIYFGEGSWLTVV.